The 8 T cell receptor beta chains given below trace back to one sample, sequenced in a study of cytomegalovirus exposure and HLA in healthy donors. Amplification used 60 Vbeta primers and 13 Jbeta primers. The method was immunoSEQ multiplex PCR; TCRdb's version includes in-frame clones alone and lacks a portion of them. The sample holds about 97,000 clones, 60% to 75% seen once. Specimen: PBMCs. Receptors originate from a man aged 45 to 65 in good health and CMV-seronegative.

This clone was observed a handful of times. This chain connects TRBV21-1 to TRBJ2-5; TRBD1 was called by the table and not checked on the DNA. TRBV21-1 is listed as a pseudogene. CDR3 length: 15 amino acids. The CDR3 region has the DNA TGTGCCAGCAGCTCAAACAGGGGCTACCAAGAGACCCAGTACTTC. Translation: CASSSNRGYQETQYF.

The J gene is TRBJ1-1, the V gene TRBV6-1, with a possible D match to TRBD1 (6 bases). The V end lost 6 bases, the J end lost 2 bases, and 13 bases lay between the germline ends. The length of the CDR3 is 14 residues. Germline loops: CDR1 MNHNS, CDR2 SASEGT. CDR3 DNA sequence: TGTGCCAGCAGAGACAGGAGTTCCAACACTGAAGCTTTCTTT. Translating gives CASRDRSSNTEAFF.

The V call is TRBV29-1, the J call TRBJ2-1, with 9 positions matching TRBD2. The CDR3 is 12 amino acids. Unmatched junction bases numbered 3, after V lost 3 bases and J lost 9 bases. Germline CDR1 is SQVTM and CDR2 is ANQGSEA. The CDR3 coding sequence is TGCAGCGTTGAGCGGGAGGGGGTTGAGCAGTTCTTC. It encodes CSVEREGVEQFF.

The chain links TRBV18 to TRBJ1-5, with a tentative D call TRBD1 (5 bases). The germline gives CDR1 KGHSH, CDR2 LQKENI. Between the trimmed V and J ends, which lost 3 bases and 0 bases, there was a span of 6 bases. This CDR3 spans 14 amino acids. CDR3 loop: CASSPTASNQPQHF. The CDR3 coding sequence is TGTGCCAGCTCACCGACAGCTAGCAATCAGCCCCAGCATTTT.

The V gene is TRBV21-1, the J gene TRBJ2-1; the DNA was not used to check the table's D call, TRBD2. TRBV21-1 counts as a pseudogene. The CDR3 runs to 15 residues. CDR3 residues: CASSNSGRAYNEQFF. The DNA for the CDR3 is TGTGCCAGCAGCAATAGCGGGAGGGCCTACAATGAGCAGTTCTTC.

A few counts support this clone. The chain uses TRBV7-2 and TRBJ1-5; a weak D match, TRBD1 (5 bases). The CDR3 totals 14 residues. Germline loops: CDR1 SGHTA, CDR2 FQGNSA. V lost 1 base to trimming and J lost 7 bases, with 11 bases between them. The CDR3 here is CASSLGGDGQPQHF. The CDR3 region has the DNA TGTGCCAGCAGCTTAGGGGGGGATGGACAGCCCCAGCATTTT.

CDR3 in amino acids: CASRKITPGTGHSEAFF. CDR3 in DNA: TGTGCCAGCAGAAAGATCACGCCGGGAACGGGCCACTCTGAAGCTTTCTTT. This chain uses TRBV28 with TRBJ1-1; no clear D gene. The CDR3 spans 17 residues. Trimming pared 6 bases from V and 6 bases from J, leaving 26 bases between. Germline V CDR1 and CDR2: MDHEN, SYDVKM.

This sequence joins TRBV7-2 and TRBJ2-5; tentative D call: TRBD2 (6 bases). This CDR3 contains 11 residues. Per the germline V gene, CDR1 is SGHTA and CDR2 is FQGNSA. The V end was cut by 8 bases, the J end by 5 bases, with 9 bases between. The CDR3 sequence is CASAGTETQYF. The CDR3 DNA reads as TGTGCCAGCGCGGGGACGGAGACCCAGTACTTC.